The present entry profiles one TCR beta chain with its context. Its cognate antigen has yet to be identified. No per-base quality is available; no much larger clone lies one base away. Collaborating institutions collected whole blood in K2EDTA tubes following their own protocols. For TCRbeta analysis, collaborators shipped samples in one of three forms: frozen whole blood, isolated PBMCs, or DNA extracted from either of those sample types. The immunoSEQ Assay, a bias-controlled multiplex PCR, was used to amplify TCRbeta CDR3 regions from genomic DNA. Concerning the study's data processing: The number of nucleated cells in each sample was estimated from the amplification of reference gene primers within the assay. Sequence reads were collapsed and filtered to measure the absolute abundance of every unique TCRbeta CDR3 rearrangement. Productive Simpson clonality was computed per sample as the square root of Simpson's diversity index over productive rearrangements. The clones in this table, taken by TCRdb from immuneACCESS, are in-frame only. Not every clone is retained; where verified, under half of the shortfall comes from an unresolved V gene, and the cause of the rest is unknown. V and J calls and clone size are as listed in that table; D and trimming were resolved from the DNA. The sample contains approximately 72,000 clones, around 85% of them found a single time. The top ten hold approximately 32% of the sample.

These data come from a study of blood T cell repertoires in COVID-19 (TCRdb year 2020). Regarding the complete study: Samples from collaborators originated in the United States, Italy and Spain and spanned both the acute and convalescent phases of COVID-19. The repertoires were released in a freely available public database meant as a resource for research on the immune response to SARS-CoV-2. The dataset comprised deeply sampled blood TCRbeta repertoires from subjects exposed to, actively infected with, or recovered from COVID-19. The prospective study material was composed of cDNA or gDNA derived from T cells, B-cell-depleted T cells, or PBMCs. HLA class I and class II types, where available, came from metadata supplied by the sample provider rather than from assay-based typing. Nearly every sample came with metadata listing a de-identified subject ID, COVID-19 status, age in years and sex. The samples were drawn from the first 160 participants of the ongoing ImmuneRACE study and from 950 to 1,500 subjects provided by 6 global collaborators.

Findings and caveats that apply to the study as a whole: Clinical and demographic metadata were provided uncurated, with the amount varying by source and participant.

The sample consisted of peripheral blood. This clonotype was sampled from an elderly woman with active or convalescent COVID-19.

The CDR3 protein: CASSYDGQGGNQPQHF. The nucleotides read TGTGCCAGCAGTTACGACGGACAGGGGGGGAATCAGCCCCAGCATTTT. Rearrangement joined TRBV6-5 to TRBJ1-5, and TRBD1 aligns with 10 junction nucleotides. V is cut back by 2 bases and J by 4 bases, with 5 bases in the junction unmatched. The CDR3 has 16 amino acids, counting the end cysteine and phenylalanine. Only CDR3 DNA is held: 48 bases, read in frame from base 1. CDR1 and CDR2 are read off the germline V gene as MNHEY and SVGAGI.